This section outlines one T cell receptor (beta chain) sequence together with its context. It lacks a known antigen. No base quality values were provided; no much bigger clone lies one nucleotide off. TCRbeta CDR3 regions were amplified from genomic DNA by means of the immunoSEQ Assay, a bias-controlled multiplex PCR. The source study handled its data this way. Nucleated cell counts per sample were estimated from amplification of reference gene primers within the assay. To quantify the absolute abundance of each unique TCRbeta CDR3 rearrangement, sequence reads were collapsed and filtered. For each sample, productive Simpson clonality was calculated as the square root of Simpson's diversity index across productive rearrangements. TCRdb retrieved this table from immuneACCESS and kept in-frame rearrangements only. Not all clones are present; in checked studies, unresolved V genes account for under half, and no reason is known for the remainder. V, J and clone size derive from that table, while D and trimming were established from the DNA sequence. For this sample there are 180,000 or so clones; approximately 90% appear just once. Clones ranked in the top ten supply roughly 4% of the sample.

Whole blood was collected in K2EDTA tubes by collaborating institutions according to the institutions' own protocols. For TCRbeta analysis, collaborators shipped samples as frozen whole blood, isolated PBMCs, or DNA extracted from either of those sample types. From cysteine to phenylalanine, the CDR3 is 15 amino acids long. Of all the DNA, just the CDR3 is kept, 45 bases in frame from base 1. Relative to germline, V is missing 4 bases and J is missing 7 bases, with 7 bases of the junction outside any gene match. CDR1 and CDR2 are drawn from the germline V gene: SGDLS, YYNGEE. These data are taken from a study of blood T cell repertoires in COVID-19 (dated by TCRdb to about 2020). Regarding the complete study: Collaborator samples came from the United States, Italy and Spain and covered acute and convalescent phases of COVID-19. The prospective study material was composed of cDNA or gDNA derived from T cells, B-cell-depleted T cells, or PBMCs. The dataset comprised deeply sampled blood TCRbeta repertoires from subjects exposed to, actively infected with, or recovered from COVID-19. The repertoires were released in a freely available public database intended as a resource for research on the immune response to SARS-CoV-2. The samples were drawn from the first 160 participants of the ongoing ImmuneRACE study and from 950 to 1,500 subjects provided by 6 global collaborators. Sample metadata almost always included a de-identified subject ID, COVID-19 status, age in years and sex. HLA class I and class II types, where available, came from metadata supplied by the sample provider rather than from assay-based typing.

Here is what the overall study found, with its caveats: How much clinical and demographic metadata was included differed by source and by participant, and the metadata was provided uncurated.

The chain couples TRBV9 to TRBJ2-3; the junction holds 12 bases that match TRBD2. This clonotype was obtained from a woman between 25 and 40 years old with acute or convalescent COVID-19. Sequenced input: peripheral blood. In nucleotides, the sequence is TGTGCCAGCAGCCTAGCGGGAGGGGGCTCCAATACGCAGTATTTT. Its translation reads: CASSLAGGGSNTQYF.